This T cell receptor beta chain was documented in a study of blood T cell repertoires in COVID-19. Looking at the study overall: Sample material is recorded as cDNA or gDNA derived from T cells, B-cell-depleted T cells, or PBMCs.

CDR3 length: 13 amino acids. V was pared by 5 bases and J by 9 bases, with 6 bases of the junction left unmatched. In the original analysis: From reference gene primer amplification, estimates of nucleated cell counts were derived. The repertoire was sequenced with immunoSEQ multiplex PCR; TCRdb's copy has only in-frame clones and lacks some. Clonal size and the V and J genes are those of that table, whereas D and trimming came from the DNA. The sample shows over 250,000 clones, 85% of them seen only once. The chain combines TRBV12-3 or TRBV12-4 with TRBJ2-1; 8 bases fit TRBD2. The clonotype was recovered from a man in his fifties or sixties with active or convalescent COVID-19. The specimen sequenced was peripheral blood. CDR3 bases: TGTGCCAGCAGTCCCCGGGGGGGCGGTGAGCAGTTCTTC. It translates to CASSPRGGGEQFF.